Below, 32 T cell receptor beta chains from the same sample are listed, as sequenced in a study of spatial heterogeneity in lung cancer (dated by TCRdb to about 2019). Their antigen targets remain unknown. The method was 5' RACE. Sequenced on a NextSeq 500. TCRdb itself trimmed the public reads at Q25 with fastp, ran MiXCR and retained productive beta chains. Merged by CDR3 protein, the rows form single entries marked with the most common genes and DNA. The sample includes around 15,000 distinct CDR3 sequences, with approximately 7% observed a single time. Together, the top ten hold around a fifth of the sample. The label giving this sample's time point can be read as: sample taken at primary tumor resection. The paper as a whole reports these results and caveats: The number of expanded intratumoral alpha and beta TCRs correlated with the tumor nonsynonymous mutation count.

This specimen consisted of lung tumor tissue, obtained at surgery. These receptors originate from a female donor with early-stage non-small cell lung cancer.

This clonotype was observed at least ten times. This rearrangement joins TRBV3-1 to TRBJ1-2; 9 bases are shared with TRBD1. V shed 6 bases and J 7 bases; nucleotides not matched to a gene: 9. Germline V gives CDR1 LGHDT, CDR2 YNNKEL (reference sequence). CDR3 length: 14 amino acids. CDR3 protein: CASSPTGGLSGYTF. CDR3 sequence (DNA): TGTGCCAGCAGTCCAACAGGGGGCCTCTCTGGCTACACCTTC.

The rearrangement uses TRBV12-3 or TRBV12-4 and TRBJ2-5, with D hard to call. V shed 6 bases and J shed 5 bases, with 13 bases lying between them. CDR3 length: 13 residues. CDR3 in DNA: TGTGCCAGCAGCCTCGGACCCGGGGAGACCCAGTACTTC. This gives the protein CASSLGPGETQYF.

This chain links TRBV7-2 with TRBJ2-7; 8 bases fit TRBD1. Germline CDR1 reads SGHTA; CDR2 reads FQGNSA. V trimming: 4 bases; J trimming: 4 bases; junction bases outside the gene matches: 12. This CDR3 comprises 16 residues. This CDR3 is CASSSPRRQGTYEQYF. The CDR3 nucleotides are TGTGCCAGCAGCTCCCCCCGCAGACAGGGGACGTACGAGCAGTACTTC.

This clonotype showed up just a few times. V is TRBV7-8 and J is TRBJ2-1; D may be TRBD1 (6 bases). In germline, CDR1 is SGHVS, CDR2 FQNEAQ. The CDR3 totals 12 residues. V shed 4 bases and J shed 7 bases, with 8 bases lying between them. CDR3 bases: TGTGCCAGCAGCTCACAGGGTAATGAGCAGTTCTTC. This sequence encodes CASSSQGNEQFF.

In this sample, this clonotype turned up a few times. The genes are TRBV5-1 and TRBJ2-4, with 8 bases identical to TRBD2. The CDR3 is made up of 16 amino acids. V lost 0 bases and J lost 6; bases outside the gene matches: 8. The germline V gene has CDR1 SGHRS and CDR2 YFSETQ. CDR3: CASSLESGGGGNIQYF. CDR3 coding DNA: TGCGCCAGCAGCTTGGAAAGCGGGGGTGGCGGAAACATTCAGTACTTC. Complete variable domain (other parts from reference TRBV5-1 and TRBJ2-4): KAGVTQTPRYLIKTRGQQVTLSCSPISGHRSVSWYQQTPGQGLQFLFEYFSETQRNKGNFPGRFSGRQFSNSRSEMNVSTLELGDSALYLCASSLESGGGGNIQYFGAGTRLSVL.

In this sample, this clonotype turned up a few times. This chain's CDR3 is CASSSGRQETQYF. The CDR3 coding sequence is TGTGCCAGCAGCTCCGGACGGCAAGAGACCCAGTACTTC. V gene TRBV28 combines with J gene TRBJ2-5; D is unresolved. V lost 6 bases to trimming and J lost 2 bases, with 10 bases between them. The CDR3 is 13 amino acids. Germline CDR1 and CDR2: MDHEN and SYDVKM.

This clonotype was observed at least ten times. The rearrangement joins TRBV28 to TRBJ1-1; no clear D gene. V was trimmed by 1 base and J by 6 bases, leaving 12 bases between them. Germline V CDR1 and CDR2: MDHEN, SYDVKM. CDR3 length equals 14 residues. CDR3 sequence: CASSLSRASPEAFF. The CDR3 nucleotides read TGTGCCAGCAGTTTATCTCGAGCTAGCCCTGAAGCTTTCTTT.

V gene TRBV3-1 combines with J gene TRBJ1-3; D may be TRBD1 (5 bases). Trimming took 4 bases from V and 4 from J, leaving 14 bases between them. The CDR3 consists of 15 residues. Germline assignment: CDR1 LGHDT and CDR2 YNNKEL (reference sequence). CDR3 in amino acids: CASSPPGVSGNTIYF. The CDR3 DNA is TGTGCCAGCAGCCCTCCGGGGGTCTCCGGAAACACCATATATTTT.

In this sample, this clonotype turned up many times. This chain uses TRBV9 with TRBJ2-2; D tentatively fits TRBD1 or TRBD2 (5 bases each). The germline V and J ends were trimmed by 2 bases and 4 bases, with 15 bases remaining between them. Germline V lookup: CDR1 SGDLS, CDR2 YYNGEE. The CDR3 is made up of 16 amino acids. CDR3 nucleotide sequence: TGTGCCAGCAGCGTCTCCGGGACGTCAGGCACCGGGGAGCTGTTTTTT. Protein sequence: CASSVSGTSGTGELFF.

This clonotype was observed many times. J is TRBJ2-3 and V is TRBV5-5, with TRBD1 identical over 11 bases. CDR1 and CDR2 from the germline V gene are SGHKS and YYEKEE (reference sequence). V shed 4 bases, J shed 5 bases, and the junction held 9 bases outside the gene matches. The CDR3 covers 16 residues. Here the CDR3 reads CASSLRGQGVGDTQYF. CDR3 coding DNA: TGTGCCAGCAGCCTGCGGGGACAGGGGGTAGGAGATACGCAGTATTTT.

This clonotype was detected once. This clone may be a read error of a much larger clone one base away. This chain links TRBV20-1 with TRBJ1-5; D uncertain. There are 13 residues in the CDR3. Trimming pared 2 bases from V and 4 bases from J, leaving 9 bases between. Germline V lookup: CDR1 DFQATT, CDR2 SNEGSKA (reference sequence). The CDR3 is CSARPVRNQPQHF. The CDR3 DNA is TGCAGTGCTAGACCGGTCAGGAATCAGCCCCAGCATTTT.

By sample fraction, this clonotype is medium-sized (0.01 to 0.1%). The chain is built from TRBV7-3 and TRBJ2-6, with D perhaps assigned TRBD1 or TRBD2 (7 bases each). Trimming took off 4 bases at V and 1 base at J, with 11 bases between the two ends. This CDR3 contains 16 residues. CDR1 SGHTA and CDR2 FQGTGA come from the germline V gene. CDR3 in amino acids: CASSWEGASGANVLTF. Written as DNA, the CDR3 is TGTGCCAGCAGCTGGGAGGGGGCGTCTGGGGCCAACGTCCTGACTTTC.

This clonotype was seen ten or more times. V is TRBV5-6 and J is TRBJ1-5; maybe TRBD1 (6 bases). V lost 1 base, J lost 5 bases, and 10 bases lay in between. Germline lookup yields CDR1 SGHDT and CDR2 YYEEEE. The CDR3 is made up of 14 amino acids. Here the CDR3 reads CASSLRGFDQPQHF. CDR3 in DNA: TGTGCCAGCAGCTTGAGGGGGTTCGATCAGCCCCAGCATTTT. The full variable domain, its missing parts supplied by reference TRBV5-6 and TRBJ1-5, is DAGVTQSPTHLIKTRGQQVTLRCSPKSGHDTVSWYQQALGQGPQFIFQYYEEEERQRGNFPDRFSGHQFPNYSSELNVNALLLGDSALYLCASSLRGFDQPQHFGDGTRLSIL.

This clonotype came up many times. The chain has TRBV4-2 and TRBJ1-4, with TRBD1 matching over 10 bases. Germline CDR1 LGHNA, CDR2 YNFKEQ. The J segment lost 8 bases and the V segment lost 3 bases, leaving 6 bases of the junction unmatched. The CDR3 is made up of 15 amino acids. CDR3 nucleotides: TGTGCCAGCAGCCAGGAGACAGGGGGCGGCGAAAAACTGTTTTTT. Translation: CASSQETGGGEKLFF.

This clonotype was observed many times. V gene TRBV7-2 combines with J gene TRBJ2-3, with 7 nucleotides matching TRBD1. V trimming: 2 bases; J trimming: 2 bases; junction bases outside the gene matches: 7. Per germline, CDR1 SGHTA and CDR2 FQGNSA. The CDR3 sequence is 16 residues long. CDR3 in DNA: TGTGCCAGCAGCTTAAGACAGGGTGGGTCCACAGATACGCAGTATTTT. It encodes CASSLRQGGSTDTQYF.

Many counts were recorded for this clonotype. This sequence joins TRBV5-4 and TRBJ1-1, with D tentatively TRBD1 (5 bases). The CDR3 consists of 12 residues. The V end lost 0 bases, the J end lost 10 bases, and 10 bases lay between the germline ends. The germline V gene has CDR1 SGHNT and CDR2 YYREEE (reference sequence). CDR3 DNA sequence: TGTGCCAGCAGCTTGGATGGCCAGGGAGCTTTCTTT. Translation gives CASSLDGQGAFF.

The table lists this clonotype with many counts. J is TRBJ1-2 and V is TRBV9; a possible D gene is TRBD1 (5 bases). Germline CDR1 reads SGDLS; CDR2 reads YYNGEE. The CDR3 covers 13 residues. Trimming cost V 0 bases and J 3 bases, with 6 bases left between them. CDR3 DNA sequence: TGTGCCAGCAGCGTAGAACAGGACTATGGCTACACCTTC. Its translation: CASSVEQDYGYTF.

This clonotype has ten or more counts. V gene TRBV5-1 combines with J gene TRBJ1-2; TRBD1 might be the D (6 bases). The CDR3 extends over 14 amino acids. The V and J ends lost 6 bases and 4 bases respectively, with 16 bases between them. Germline V CDR1 and CDR2: SGHRS, YFSETQ. The CDR3 DNA is TGCGCCAGCACACAGCCGGGACAACTCTATGGCTACACCTTC. It specifies CASTQPGQLYGYTF.

This clonotype was detected many times. CDR3 DNA sequence: TGTGCCACCAGTGGACATAGAACAGATACGCAGTATTTT. Translation: CATSGHRTDTQYF. This sequence joins TRBV24-1 and TRBJ2-3; unclear D gene. This CDR3 spans 13 amino acids. V lost 5 bases and J lost 3, with 8 bases in between. Germline CDR1 KGHDR, CDR2 SFDVKD.

This clonotype was seen repeatedly, ten times or more. The CDR3 region is CASSQDWGGDTQYF. Written as DNA, the CDR3 is TGTGCCAGCTCCCAGGACTGGGGAGGGGATACGCAGTATTTT. The V call is TRBV18, the J call TRBJ2-3; 7 bases are shared with TRBD2. The ends lost 6 bases at V and 6 bases at J; junction bases unmatched: 9. There are 14 residues in the CDR3. Germline assignment: CDR1 KGHSH and CDR2 LQKENI. Variable domain in full (rest from reference TRBV18 and TRBJ2-3): NAGVMQNPRHLVRRRGQEARLRCSPMKGHSHVYWYRQLPEEGLKFMVYLQKENIIDESGMPKERFSAEFPKEGPSILRIQQVVRGDSAAYFCASSQDWGGDTQYFGPGTRLTVL.

CDR3 amino acids: CASSFTARMNTEAFF. The CDR3 DNA follows: TGTGCCAGCAGTTTTACCGCCAGGATGAACACTGAAGCTTTCTTT. The V gene is TRBV12-3 or TRBV12-4, the J gene TRBJ1-1; D unresolved. The V end was cut by 3 bases, the J end by 0 bases, with 11 bases between. This CDR3 has 15 residues.

This clonotype was seen ten or more times. The chain uses TRBV19 and TRBJ2-2, with TRBD2 as a possible D gene (6 bases). Trimming shortened V by 5 bases and J by 7 bases, and 14 bases separated the two germline ends. The germline V gene has CDR1 LNHDA and CDR2 SQIVND (reference sequence). This CDR3 is 14 amino acids long. The CDR3 DNA reads as TGTGCCAGTAGTTCGACTAGTCACAGCGGGGAGCTGTTTTTT. This encodes CASSSTSHSGELFF.

Worth noting for this clonotype: A much larger clone differs by one base, so this may be a read error. No conserved phenylalanine or tryptophan is present at the end of the CDR3, so a read error is the likely explanation. The V and J genes are TRBV5-1 and TRBJ1-6; no definite D call. This CDR3 comprises 8 residues. The germline gives CDR1 SGHRS, CDR2 YFSETQ. V was cut by 5 bases and J by 15 bases, with 3 bases left in between. This chain's CDR3 is CASRLLHS. The CDR3 bases are TGCGCCAGCAGACTCCTCCACTCT.

There are a few counts of this clonotype. The chain has TRBV5-1 and TRBJ1-1; 8 bases are a match to TRBD1. Germline V gene lookup returns CDR1 SGHRS and CDR2 YFSETQ. CDR3 length equals 14 residues. V lost 4 bases, J lost 1 base, and 3 bases stayed unmatched. The CDR3 spells CASSPGGSNTEAFF. The CDR3 coding sequence is TGCGCCAGCAGCCCAGGGGGCTCGAACACTGAAGCTTTCTTT.

Many counts were recorded for this clonotype. The genes are TRBV4-2 and TRBJ1-5; D uncertain. Per germline, CDR1 LGHNA and CDR2 YNFKEQ. This CDR3 has 15 amino acids. Between the trimmed V and J ends, which lost 0 bases and 0 bases, there was a span of 6 bases. The CDR3 DNA reads as TGTGCCAGCAGCCAAGATCCCAATAGCAATCAGCCCCAGCATTTT. It translates to CASSQDPNSNQPQHF.

The table lists this clonotype with many counts. The rearrangement uses TRBV4-3 and TRBJ1-1; 8 nucleotides align to TRBD1. V was pared by 5 bases and J by 2 bases, with 4 bases of the junction left unmatched. The germline V gene encodes CDR1 LGHNA and CDR2 YSLEER. CDR3 length: 14 residues. The CDR3 protein is CASSFDRGNTEAFF. Here the CDR3 DNA reads TGCGCCAGCAGCTTTGACAGGGGAAACACTGAAGCTTTCTTT.

This clonotype was detected many times. V gene TRBV11-2 combines with J gene TRBJ2-1; D is possibly TRBD1 (6 bases). Germline CDR1 and CDR2: SGHAT and FQNNGV. The CDR3 covers 15 residues. The V end was cut by 5 bases, the J end by 5 bases, with 16 bases between. The CDR3 here is CASSLIGWTDNEQFF. CDR3 DNA: TGTGCCAGCAGCCTGATTGGATGGACAGACAATGAGCAGTTCTTC. Based on the CDR3 plus reference TRBV11-2 and TRBJ2-1, the full variable domain is EAGVAQSPRYKIIEKRQSVAFWCNPISGHATLYWYQQILGQGPKLLIQFQNNGVVDDSQLPKDRFSAERLKGVDSTLKIQPAKLEDSAVYLCASSLIGWTDNEQFFGPGTRLTVL.

The V and J genes are TRBV4-3 and TRBJ2-7, with unresolved D. Germline V gene lookup returns CDR1 LGHNA and CDR2 YSLEER. The CDR3 extends over 15 amino acids. V lost 0 bases and J lost 0, with 9 bases in between. The CDR3 is CASSQEPGSSYEQYF. The CDR3 nucleotides read TGCGCCAGCAGCCAAGAACCGGGTAGCTCCTACGAGCAGTACTTC.

This clonotype occurred many times. This rearrangement joins TRBV7-3 to TRBJ2-7; possibly TRBD2 for D (5 bases). The CDR3 is made up of 14 amino acids. V was shortened by 5 bases and J by 2 bases, with 13 bases between the two germline ends. The germline V gene has CDR1 SGHTA and CDR2 FQGTGA. CDR3 residues: CASSPHEGTYEQYF. The CDR3 DNA follows: TGTGCCAGCAGCCCCCACGAGGGCACCTACGAGCAGTACTTC.

This clonotype was recorded a few times. The chain joins TRBV19 to TRBJ2-2, with TRBD1 matching over 7 bases. The CDR3 is 15 residues long. Germline trimming cut 7 bases from V and 5 bases from J; bases unmatched to any gene: 10. Germline V gene lookup returns CDR1 LNHDA and CDR2 SQIVND (reference sequence). The CDR3 nucleotides are TGTGCCAGTACTCCTAGGACAGGAGCAACCGGGGAGCTGTTTTTT. Residues: CASTPRTGATGELFF.

CDR3: CASSAEWGWETQYF. The DNA of the CDR3 is TGTGCCAGCAGCGCCGAGTGGGGGTGGGAGACCCAGTACTTC. The V and J genes are TRBV7-8 and TRBJ2-5; perhaps D is TRBD1 or TRBD2 (5 bases each). With 5 bases removed from V and 5 bases from J, the gap between germline ends came to 15 bases. Germline CDR1 is SGHVS and CDR2 is FQNEAQ. The CDR3 loop spans 14 amino acids. The full variable domain, completed using reference TRBV7-8 and TRBJ2-5, is GAGVSQSPRYKVAKRGQDVALRCDPISGHVSLFWYQQALGQGPEFLTYFQNEAQLDKSGLPSDRFFAERPEGSVSTLKIQRTQQEDSAVYLCASSAEWGWETQYFGPGTRLLVL.

This clonotype was counted only a few times. The chain carries TRBV4-3 and TRBJ1-3; D remains ambiguous. Trimming removed 5 bases at V and 4 bases at J, with 9 bases between. The CDR3 covers 13 residues. The germline gives CDR1 LGHNA, CDR2 YSLEER. The chain's CDR3 is CASSREFGNTIYF. CDR3 sequence (DNA): TGCGCCAGCAGCAGGGAATTCGGAAACACCATATATTTT.